Each of the 4 T cell receptor beta chains below was sequenced from the same sample in a study of early T cells in non-severe SARS-CoV-2 infection. TCRdb called the 5' RACE reads again in MiXCR, with one record for every CDR3 protein. The sample shows around 84,000 distinct CDR3 sequences, 9.5% to 13% of them seen only once. The sequencing sample was made of whole blood. These TCRs come from an adult who was a healthcare worker with PCR-confirmed SARS-CoV-2 infection or an uninfected control (not recorded which).

This clonotype has a count of ten or more. The chain employs TRBV7-2 and TRBJ1-1; D remains ambiguous. This CDR3 has 18 amino acids. Germline CDR1 and CDR2: SGHTA and FQGNSA. V lost 2 bases to trimming and J lost 4 bases, with 23 bases between them. The CDR3 DNA follows: TGTGCCAGCAGCTTATGGGCTGCACAGTCCCACCCTCGCACTGAAGCTTTCTTT. This gives the protein CASSLWAAQSHPRTEAFF.

The chain carries TRBV6-5 and TRBJ1-4; no firm D call. The CDR3 contains 14 residues. Trimming shortened V by 6 bases and J by 5 bases, and 13 bases separated the two germline ends. Germline V gene lookup returns CDR1 MNHEY and CDR2 SVGAGI. The chain's CDR3 is CASRRAGTNEKLFF. In nucleotides, the CDR3 is TGTGCCAGCAGACGGGCAGGAACGAATGAAAAACTGTTTTTT.

This clonotype was detected once. The junction and the germline gene differ at one end; a read error may be behind it. This chain links TRBV18 with TRBJ2-1; D perhaps matches TRBD1 (5 bases). Germline V gene sequence: CDR1 KGHSH, CDR2 LQKENI. This CDR3 spans 12 amino acids. CDR3 sequence: CASSPGANERFF. CDR3 nucleotide sequence: TGTGCCAGCTCACCAGGGGCCAATGAGCGGTTCTTC.

This clonotype was detected ten times or more. This chain links TRBV7-9 with TRBJ1-4; TRBD1 matches at 8 bases. The CDR3 extends over 14 amino acids. With 3 bases clipped from V and 7 bases from J, the junction kept 4 bases outside the gene matches. The germline V gene has CDR1 SEHNR and CDR2 FQNEAQ (reference sequence). The CDR3 protein is CASSLDRVGEKLFF. CDR3 coding DNA: TGTGCCAGCAGCTTGGACAGGGTGGGTGAAAAACTGTTTTTT.